The 5 T cell receptor beta chains in this list originate from one sample, sequenced in a study of blood T cell repertoires in COVID-19. Measured with immunoSEQ multiplex PCR; TCRdb has only the in-frame clones, and not every one. The sample includes about 130,000 clones, 75% to 85% of them seen just once. Material: peripheral blood. The receptors were sampled from a man older than 75 with acute or convalescent COVID-19.

In its sample, this clone was seen a few times. The V gene is TRBV7-2, the J gene TRBJ2-3; D gene unclear. CDR1 SGHTA and CDR2 FQGNSA come from the germline V gene. The ends were cut back, 1 base at V and 6 bases at J, with 11 bases in the middle. This CDR3 region has 14 residues. The CDR3 region has the DNA TGTGCCAGCAGCTTAGACACTTCACAGGATACGCAGTATTTT. Protein: CASSLDTSQDTQYF.

The V gene is TRBV27, the J gene TRBJ2-2, with 7 bases matching TRBD1. The CDR3 has 20 residues. V lost 5 bases, J lost 0 bases, and 18 bases stayed unmatched. The germline V gene has CDR1 MNHEY and CDR2 SMNVEV (reference sequence). CDR3 bases: TGTGCCAGCAGTACCATCCGACAGGGAACTCTACCCGCGAACACCGGGGAGCTGTTTTTT. Translation gives CASSTIRQGTLPANTGELFF.

The gene calls are TRBV3-1 (or the pseudogene TRBV3-2) and TRBJ1-2, with 8 bases lining up with TRBD1. Germline CDR1 reads LGHDT; CDR2 reads YNNKEL (reference sequence). This CDR3 region has 14 residues. The ends lost 5 bases at V and 5 bases at J; junction bases unmatched: 7. The CDR3 sequence: CASSSSRGLYGYTF. The CDR3 coding sequence is TGTGCCAGCAGCTCGAGCAGGGGGCTGTATGGCTACACCTTC.

The chain combines TRBV7-8 with TRBJ1-5; TRBD1 might be the D (6 bases). Germline V gene data show CDR1 as SGHVS and CDR2 as FQNEAQ. This CDR3 region has 13 residues. Trimming removed 5 bases at V and 7 bases at J, with 12 bases between. The CDR3 loop reads CASSRKGEQPQHF. The CDR3, as DNA: TGTGCCAGCAGCCGTAAGGGGGAACAGCCCCAGCATTTT.

This rearrangement joins TRBV5-1 to TRBJ1-2, with TRBD1 as a possible D gene (6 bases). The V gene's germline CDR1 is SGHRS and CDR2 YFSETQ. The V gene lost 2 bases and the J gene lost 7 bases, with 12 bases spanning the gap. The CDR3 length is 13 residues. CDR3 sequence (DNA): TGCGCCAGCAGCTTTGAGGGGGAACGTGGCTACACCTTC. Amino acids: CASSFEGERGYTF.